These 10 T cell receptor beta chains were all obtained from the same sample, sequenced in a study of blood T cell repertoires in COVID-19. The table came from immunoSEQ multiplex PCR; TCRdb's copy has only in-frame clones and leaves some out. The table lists roughly 250,000 clones, approximately 80% of them singletons. The source material was peripheral blood. These receptors were taken from an older woman with active or convalescent COVID-19.

The chain is built from TRBV5-1 and TRBJ2-2, with TRBD1 matching over 10 bases. CDR1 is SGHRS and CDR2 is YFSETQ in the germline V gene. Trimming took 0 bases from V and 6 from J; bases not matched to a gene: 5. The CDR3 loop spans 16 amino acids. In DNA, the CDR3 is TGCGCCAGCAGCTTGGGACAGGGGGCGCAGGCCGGGGAGCTGTTTTTT. Its protein is CASSLGQGAQAGELFF.

The chain is built from TRBV29-1 and TRBJ2-5; 14 bases map to TRBD2. This CDR3 contains 14 residues. Germline trimming cut 7 bases from V and 4 bases from J; bases unmatched to any gene: 5. Germline V CDR1 and CDR2: SQVTM, ANQGSEA. The CDR3 DNA reads TGCAGCGCTGGGACTAGCGGGAGTTCAGAGACCCAGTACTTC. Amino acid sequence: CSAGTSGSSETQYF.

The chain joins TRBV5-1 to TRBJ2-1; 10 nucleotides agree with TRBD2. V lost 4 bases and J lost 4; bases outside the gene matches: 5. CDR3 length equals 15 residues. The germline V gene encodes CDR1 SGHRS and CDR2 YFSETQ. CDR3 residues: CASSPGTSAYNEQFF. For the CDR3, the DNA is TGCGCCAGCAGCCCCGGGACTAGCGCGTACAATGAGCAGTTCTTC. The complete variable domain, with remaining parts taken from reference TRBV5-1 and TRBJ2-1, reads KAGVTQTPRYLIKTRGQQVTLSCSPISGHRSVSWYQQTPGQGLQFLFEYFSETQRNKGNFPGRFSGRQFSNSRSEMNVSTLELGDSALYLCASSPGTSAYNEQFFGPGTRLTVL.

In its sample, this clone was seen a few times. For the CDR3, the DNA is TGTGCCAGCAGCCCACTAGCGGGGGCCCCCTACAATGAGCAGTTCTTC. As protein: CASSPLAGAPYNEQFF. The rearrangement links TRBV3-1 (or the pseudogene TRBV3-2) to TRBJ2-1; 11 nucleotides agree with TRBD2. Germline-derived CDR1 and CDR2 are LGHDT and YNNKEL (reference sequence). J lost 2 bases, V lost 4 bases, and 4 bases had no gene match. This CDR3 has 16 amino acids.

This chain joins TRBV2 and TRBJ2-7, with 9 bases matching TRBD2. This CDR3 has 14 residues. V was clipped by 5 bases and J by 1 base; unmatched bases: 3. Germline values: CDR1 SNHLY, CDR2 FYNNEI. CDR3 sequence (DNA): TGTGCCAGCAGTATTGGACTAGCGTCCTACGAGCAGTACTTC. Translating it yields CASSIGLASYEQYF. Combining the CDR3 with reference TRBV2 and TRBJ2-7 gives the whole variable domain EPEVTQTPSHQVTQMGQEVILRCVPISNHLYFYWYRQILGQKVEFLVSFYNNEISEKSEIFDDQFSVERPDGSNFTLKIRSTKLEDSAMYFCASSIGLASYEQYFGPGTRLTVT.

The chain employs TRBV10-2 and TRBJ1-2; 10 bases line up with TRBD1. After removal of 6 bases from V and 4 bases from J, the junction contained 17 bases not matched to a gene. Germline CDR1 WSHSY, CDR2 SAAADI. This CDR3 region has 18 residues. The CDR3 DNA sequence: TGCGCCAGCAGCGAATTCGGGACAGGGGATTTCGTCGCCTATGGCTACACCTTC. It is translated as CASSEFGTGDFVAYGYTF.

The V gene is TRBV7-3, the J gene TRBJ2-1, with 12 bases lining up with TRBD1. The V segment lost 5 bases and the J segment 6 bases; nucleotides outside the gene matches: 11. The CDR3 contains 17 residues. CDR1 and CDR2 (germline): SGHTA, FQGTGA. In DNA form, the CDR3 reads TGTGCCAGCAGCCCCCCCGGGAGGGACAGGGGGCGCAATGAGCAGTTCTTC. This gives the protein CASSPPGRDRGRNEQFF.

J is TRBJ2-3 and V is TRBV5-8, with 9 bases identical to TRBD2. The CDR3 consists of 14 residues. Trimming at V came to 2 bases and at J to 4 bases, leaving 2 bases not matched to a gene. Germline values: CDR1 SGHTS, CDR2 YDEGEE. The CDR3 is CASSLLAGADTQYF. CDR3 nucleotides: TGTGCCAGCAGCTTACTAGCGGGTGCAGATACGCAGTATTTT. Using reference TRBV5-8 and TRBJ2-3 for the parts outside the CDR3, the full variable domain is EAGVTQSPTHLIKTRGQQATLRCSPISGHTSVYWYQQALGLGLQFLLWYDEGEERNRGNFPPRFSGRQFPNYSSELNVNALELEDSALYLCASSLLAGADTQYFGPGTRLTVL.

The genes are TRBV4-1 and TRBJ2-1, with 12 bases lining up with TRBD2. V gave up 1 base and J gave up 7 bases; unmatched junction bases: 11. The CDR3 spans 18 residues. Germline CDR1 reads MGHRA; CDR2 reads YSYEKL. The CDR3 spells CASSQAPGLAGEGNEQFF. The CDR3, as DNA: TGCGCCAGCAGCCAAGCACCGGGACTAGCGGGTGAAGGGAATGAGCAGTTCTTC.

This clone was seen a single time. The V and J genes are TRBV3-1 (or the pseudogene TRBV3-2) and TRBJ2-2; D is possibly TRBD1 (5 bases). Per the germline V gene, CDR1 is LGHDT and CDR2 is YNNKEL (reference sequence). CDR3 size: 16 residues. V was trimmed by 1 base and J by 3 bases, leaving 12 bases between them. The CDR3 sequence is CASSQVRVSDTGELFF. In DNA form, the CDR3 reads TGTGCCAGCAGCCAAGTCAGGGTCTCGGACACCGGGGAGCTGTTTTTT.